These 4 T cell receptor beta chains originate from one sample sequenced in a study of blood T cell repertoires in COVID-19. Clones were read by immunoSEQ multiplex PCR, and TCRdb kept only the in-frame ones, dropping some. In the table there are 25,000 to 35,000 clones, 75% to 85% of which are singletons. The sample was peripheral blood. The receptors here all came from a man aged 55 to 70 with active COVID-19.

The V gene is TRBV3-1 (or the pseudogene TRBV3-2), the J gene TRBJ2-7, with 9 bases that match TRBD2. The CDR3 has 12 amino acids. CDR1 is LGHDT and CDR2 is YNNKEL in the germline V gene (reference sequence). V lost 10 bases to trimming and J lost 3 bases; unmatched junction nucleotides: 4. This CDR3 reads CATGTSLYEQYF. The CDR3 DNA reads as TGTGCCACCGGGACTAGCCTCTACGAGCAGTACTTC.

The V call is TRBV30, the J call TRBJ2-7, with D possibly being TRBD2 (7 bases). Germline CDR1 GTSNPN, CDR2 SVGIG (reference sequence). V lost 0 bases to trimming and J lost 9 bases, with 18 bases between them. The CDR3 totals 14 residues. Here the CDR3 reads CAWSVRAARGAQYV. The CDR3 region has the DNA TGTGCCTGGAGTGTACGGGCCGCACGGGGGGCGCAGTACGTC.

This chain links TRBV30 with TRBJ2-1; D might be TRBD1 (6 bases). The V gene lost 8 bases and the J gene lost 6 bases, with 14 bases spanning the gap. Germline V CDR1 and CDR2: GTSNPN, SVGIG (reference sequence). The CDR3 covers 12 residues. Here the CDR3 DNA reads TGTGCCCGGCGTCAGGGGCCCAATGAGCAGTTCTTC. Translated: CARRQGPNEQFF.

The chain has TRBV12-5 and TRBJ2-2, with 10 nucleotides matching TRBD1. The CDR3 is made up of 15 amino acids. Trimming cost V 6 bases and J 7 bases; bases outside gene matches: 8. Per the germline V gene, CDR1 is LGHNT and CDR2 is FRNRAP. The CDR3 nucleotides are TGTGCTAGTGGCTCCGGGACAGGGGTGGACGGGGAGCTGTTTTTT. It encodes CASGSGTGVDGELFF.